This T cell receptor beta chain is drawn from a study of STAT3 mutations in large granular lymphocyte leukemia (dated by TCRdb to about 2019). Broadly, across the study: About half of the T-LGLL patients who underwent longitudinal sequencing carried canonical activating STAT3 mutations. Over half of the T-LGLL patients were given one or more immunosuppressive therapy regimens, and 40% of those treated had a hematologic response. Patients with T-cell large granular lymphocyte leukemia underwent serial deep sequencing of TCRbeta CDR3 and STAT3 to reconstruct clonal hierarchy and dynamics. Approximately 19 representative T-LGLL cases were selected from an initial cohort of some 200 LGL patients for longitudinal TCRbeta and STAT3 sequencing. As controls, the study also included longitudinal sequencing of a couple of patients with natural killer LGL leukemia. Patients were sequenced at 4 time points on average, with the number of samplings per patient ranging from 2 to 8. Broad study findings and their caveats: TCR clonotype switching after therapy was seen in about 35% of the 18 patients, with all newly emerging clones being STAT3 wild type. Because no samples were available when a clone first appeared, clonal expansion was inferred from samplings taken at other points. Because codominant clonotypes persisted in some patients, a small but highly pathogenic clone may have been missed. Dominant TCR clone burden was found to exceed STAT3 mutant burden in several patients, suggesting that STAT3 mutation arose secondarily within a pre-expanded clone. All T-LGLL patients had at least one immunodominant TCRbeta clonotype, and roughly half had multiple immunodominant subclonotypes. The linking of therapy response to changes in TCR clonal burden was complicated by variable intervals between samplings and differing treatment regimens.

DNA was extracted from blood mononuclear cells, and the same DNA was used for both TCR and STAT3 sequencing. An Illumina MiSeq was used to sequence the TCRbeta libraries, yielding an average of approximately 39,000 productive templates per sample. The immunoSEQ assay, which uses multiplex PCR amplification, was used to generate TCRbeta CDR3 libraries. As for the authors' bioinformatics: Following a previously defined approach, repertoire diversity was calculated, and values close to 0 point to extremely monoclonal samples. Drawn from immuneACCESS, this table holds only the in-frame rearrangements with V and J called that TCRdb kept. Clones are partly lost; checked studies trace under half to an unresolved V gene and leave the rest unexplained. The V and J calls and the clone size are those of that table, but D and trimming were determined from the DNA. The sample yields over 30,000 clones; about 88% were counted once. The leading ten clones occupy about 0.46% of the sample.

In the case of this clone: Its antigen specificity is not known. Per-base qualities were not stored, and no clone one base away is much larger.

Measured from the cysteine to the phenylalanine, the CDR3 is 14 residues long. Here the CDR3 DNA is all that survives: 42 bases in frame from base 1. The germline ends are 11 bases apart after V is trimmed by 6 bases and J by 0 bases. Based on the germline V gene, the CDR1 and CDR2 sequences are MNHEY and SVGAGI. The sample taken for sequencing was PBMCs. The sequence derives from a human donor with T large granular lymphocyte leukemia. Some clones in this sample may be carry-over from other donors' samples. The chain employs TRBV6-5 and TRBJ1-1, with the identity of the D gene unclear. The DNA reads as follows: TGTGCCAGCAGACAGTCGCGCTTGAACACTGAAGCTTTCTTT. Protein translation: CASRQSRLNTEAFF.